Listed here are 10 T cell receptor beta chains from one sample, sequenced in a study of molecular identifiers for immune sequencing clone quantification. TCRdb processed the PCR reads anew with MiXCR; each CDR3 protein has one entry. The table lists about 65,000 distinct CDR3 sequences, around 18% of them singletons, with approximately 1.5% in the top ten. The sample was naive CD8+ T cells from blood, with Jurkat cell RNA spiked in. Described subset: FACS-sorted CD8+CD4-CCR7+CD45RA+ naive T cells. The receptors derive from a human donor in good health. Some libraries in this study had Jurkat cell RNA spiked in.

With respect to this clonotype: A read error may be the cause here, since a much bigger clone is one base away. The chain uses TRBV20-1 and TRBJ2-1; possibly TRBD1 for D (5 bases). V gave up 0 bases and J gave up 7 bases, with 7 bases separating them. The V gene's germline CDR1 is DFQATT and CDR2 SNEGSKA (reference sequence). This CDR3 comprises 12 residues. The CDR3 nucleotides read TGCAGTGCTAGAGATCAGGGTAATGAGCAGTTCTTC. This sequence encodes CSARDQGNEQFF.

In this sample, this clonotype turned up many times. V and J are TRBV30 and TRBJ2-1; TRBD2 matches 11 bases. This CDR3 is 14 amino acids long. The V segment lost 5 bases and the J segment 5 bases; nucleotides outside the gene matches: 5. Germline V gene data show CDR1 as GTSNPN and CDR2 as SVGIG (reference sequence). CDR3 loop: CAWGTSGLHNEQFF. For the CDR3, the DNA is TGTGCCTGGGGGACTAGCGGACTCCACAATGAGCAGTTCTTC.

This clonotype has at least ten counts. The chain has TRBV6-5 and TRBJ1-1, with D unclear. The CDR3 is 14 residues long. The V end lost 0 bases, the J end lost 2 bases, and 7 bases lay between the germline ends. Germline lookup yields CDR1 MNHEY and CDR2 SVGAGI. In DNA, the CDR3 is TGTGCCAGCAGTTACTCGGAGGGTAACACTGAAGCTTTCTTT. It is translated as CASSYSEGNTEAFF.

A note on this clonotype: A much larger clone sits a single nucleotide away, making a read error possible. The CDR3 DNA sequence: TGCGCCTGCAGCCACCTTCAACCCGGCAATGAGCAGTTCTTC. Its translation: CACSHLQPGNEQFF. This chain uses TRBV5-1 with TRBJ2-1, with no clear D. Looked up from germline, CDR1 is SGHRS and CDR2 is YFSETQ. This CDR3 contains 14 residues.

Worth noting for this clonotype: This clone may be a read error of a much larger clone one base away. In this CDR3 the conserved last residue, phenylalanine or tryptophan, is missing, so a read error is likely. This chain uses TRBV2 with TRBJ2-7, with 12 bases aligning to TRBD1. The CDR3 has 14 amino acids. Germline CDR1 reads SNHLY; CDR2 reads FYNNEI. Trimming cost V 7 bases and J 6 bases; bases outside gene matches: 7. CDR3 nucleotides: TGTGCCAGCATTAGAAGGGACAGGGGGCCCGAGCAGTACTCC. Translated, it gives CASIRRDRGPEQYS.

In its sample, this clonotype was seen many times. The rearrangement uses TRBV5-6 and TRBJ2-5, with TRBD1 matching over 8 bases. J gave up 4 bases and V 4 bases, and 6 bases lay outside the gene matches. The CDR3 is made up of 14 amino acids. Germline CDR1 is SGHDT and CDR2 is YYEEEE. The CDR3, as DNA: TGTGCCAGCAGCCTGACGACAGGGGTAGAGACCCAGTACTTC. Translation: CASSLTTGVETQYF.

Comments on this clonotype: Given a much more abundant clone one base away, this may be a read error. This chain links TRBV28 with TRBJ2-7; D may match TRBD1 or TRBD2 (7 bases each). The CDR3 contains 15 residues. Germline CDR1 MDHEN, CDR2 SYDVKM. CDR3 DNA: TGTGCCAGCGGTTTGCCGGGGGAGGGGGCCCACGAGCAGTACTTC. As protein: CASGLPGEGAHEQYF.

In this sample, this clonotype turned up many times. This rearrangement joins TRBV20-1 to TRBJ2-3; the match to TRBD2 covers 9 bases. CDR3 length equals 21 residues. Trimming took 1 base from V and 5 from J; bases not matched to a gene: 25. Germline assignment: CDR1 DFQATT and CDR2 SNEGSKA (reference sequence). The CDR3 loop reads CSARAYLESGRPYGQGDTQYF. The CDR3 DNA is TGCAGTGCTAGAGCCTACCTAGAAAGCGGGAGGCCTTACGGGCAGGGAGATACGCAGTATTTT.

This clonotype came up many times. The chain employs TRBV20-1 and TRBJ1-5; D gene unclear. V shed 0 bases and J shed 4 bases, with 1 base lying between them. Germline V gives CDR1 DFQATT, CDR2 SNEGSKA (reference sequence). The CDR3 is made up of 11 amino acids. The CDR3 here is CSARDNQPQHF. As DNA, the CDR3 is TGCAGTGCTAGAGATAATCAGCCCCAGCATTTT.

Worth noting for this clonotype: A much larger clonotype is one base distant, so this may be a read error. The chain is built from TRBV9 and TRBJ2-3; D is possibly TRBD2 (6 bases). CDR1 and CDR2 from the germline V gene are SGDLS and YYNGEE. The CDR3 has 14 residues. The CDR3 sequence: CANSPGTRADTQYF. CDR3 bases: TGTGCCAACAGCCCTGGGACTCGTGCAGATACGCAGTATTTT.